Given below is one T cell receptor beta chain in context. Its specificity is not known. Different DNA sequences within this sample yield the same CDR3. Described treatment: about 20 received Ad26.COV2.S at low or high dose, single or two shots; a few received placebo; per-sample allocation not given. Sampling was done on day 63 after the first vaccine or placebo injection. The source of the sample is a study of Ad26.COV2.S vaccination and SARS-CoV-2 variants. Looking at the study overall: In the study, Ad26.COV2.S was injected intramuscularly once, or twice 56 days apart. Points from the study as a whole: Vaccinees and placebo recipients showed similar non-spike TCR breadth.

The table came from immunoSEQ multiplex PCR; TCRdb's copy has only in-frame clones and leaves some out. The top ten hold over 1.3% of the sample, which has about 680,000 clones, about 89% seen once. Sequenced material: peripheral blood, taken in a trial of Ad26.COV2.S vaccine versus placebo. The origin of this receptor is a person between 18 and 59 years old who received the Ad26.COV2.S COVID-19 vaccine or a placebo.

The CDR3 region has the DNA TGTGCCAGCAGCCTTGATTACTCTAGCACAGATACGCAGTATTTT. Its translation: CASSLDYSSTDTQYF. V gene TRBV2 combines with J gene TRBJ2-3, with unresolved D. The CDR3 is 15 residues long. Germline V gene data show CDR1 as SNHLY and CDR2 as FYNNEI. V lost 6 bases and J lost 0, with 13 bases in between.